Sequencing of this TCR beta chain was carried out in a study of T cell clonality in common variable immunodeficiency. Study-wide points: TCRbeta clonality was increased in CVID versus healthy controls. The cause of increased CVID clonality remains unclear without subpopulation sequencing.

Control and CVID samples contributed equal amounts of genomic DNA. TCRdb's copy holds only in-frame clones and misses some; the assay was immunoSEQ multiplex PCR. Listed for the sample are about 34,000 clones, none seen a single time. Trimming pared 4 bases from V and 2 bases from J, leaving 14 bases between. This CDR3 spans 15 amino acids. Germline lookup yields CDR1 SGDLS and CDR2 YYNGEE. This clone has at least ten counts. Its specificity is unknown. The CDR3 goes on 3 residues after the read ends, and that part is filled in from the germline J gene. The sequenced sample consisted of peripheral blood mononuclear cells. The chain couples TRBV9 to TRBJ2-3; D is ambiguous. The receptor was isolated from a person between 18 and 69 years old in good health. The CDR3 sequence is CASSILTGATDTQYF. The DNA read from the CDR3 is TGTGCCAGCAGCATCTTGACTGGTGCCACAGATACG.